This T cell receptor (beta chain) stems from a study of T cell repertoires in cytomegalovirus infection. At the level of the study: Recently identified HLA-C-restricted CMV epitopes were used, and well-studied HLA-B-restricted CMV epitopes were used as well.

TCRdb called the reads again in MiXCR, with one record for every CDR3 protein. In the table there are some 900,000 distinct CDR3 sequences, approximately 32% of which are singletons. Study outcomes and limitations: In two of eight donors, the top clonotype was HLA-C-restricted CMV-specific. Cumulative frequency (of public TCR beta family members) identified carriers of CMV plus the relevant HLA.

A single count supports this clonotype. Its antigen is unknown. Per germline, CDR1 SGHKS and CDR2 YYEKEE (reference sequence). The V end lost 0 bases, the J end lost 1 base, and 17 bases lay between the germline ends. The CDR3 runs to 18 residues. This chain links TRBV5-5 with TRBJ1-5; D not certain. The input for sequencing was cultured CD8+ T cells from PBMCs, taken from culture after CMV antigen stimulation. The TCR sequence derives from a human donor in good health (CMV status not recorded). Some clones in this sample may be carry-over from other donors' samples. Written as DNA, the CDR3 is TGTGCCAGCAGCTTGGCCGACGTCGGGTTTACGAGCAATCAGCCCCAGCATTTT. This translates into CASSLADVGFTSNQPQHF.